This T cell receptor beta chain was sequenced during a study of cytomegalovirus exposure and HLA in healthy donors. Study results and limitations: Segments of the TCR beta V type were, in most cases, productive about 87% or about 30% of the time in an earlier analysis.

V lost 4 bases and J 2 bases, leaving 18 bases between the germline ends. Germline loops: CDR1 MNHEY, CDR2 SMNVEV (reference sequence). The CDR3 has 17 residues. In its sample, this clone was seen once. What it binds is unknown. The PCR used 60 Vbeta and 13 Jbeta primers. In the authors' methods: Counted up in a later analysis, unique TCR beta chains came to 65 million to 80 million, with about 9.9 million shared. The protocol was immunoSEQ multiplex PCR, while the TCRdb copy is restricted to in-frame clones and leaves out a portion. The V and J calls and clone size were taken over from that table, and D and trimming were inferred from the DNA. The sample shows about 270,000 clones, just over 70% of them seen only once.

The receptor's source is a female donor in good health and CMV-seronegative. The sequencing input was PBMCs. The chain recombines TRBV27 with TRBJ2-1, with TRBD1 as a possible D gene (5 bases). The CDR3 protein is CASSYWQGFEAYNEQFF. CDR3 bases: TGTGCCAGCAGTTATTGGCAGGGCTTCGAGGCCTACAATGAGCAGTTCTTC.